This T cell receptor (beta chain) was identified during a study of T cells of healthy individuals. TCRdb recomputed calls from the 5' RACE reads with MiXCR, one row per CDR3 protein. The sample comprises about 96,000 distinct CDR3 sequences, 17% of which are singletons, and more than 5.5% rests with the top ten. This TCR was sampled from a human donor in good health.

CDR3 bases: TGCGCCAGCAGCCAAGAAAGAGGATACACCGGGGAGCTGTTTTTT. Its protein product is CASSQERGYTGELFF. The chain carries TRBV4-1 and TRBJ2-2, with D uncertain. The CDR3 consists of 15 residues. Trimming shortened V by 0 bases and J by 3 bases, and 8 bases separated the two germline ends. Germline V gene data show CDR1 as MGHRA and CDR2 as YSYEKL.